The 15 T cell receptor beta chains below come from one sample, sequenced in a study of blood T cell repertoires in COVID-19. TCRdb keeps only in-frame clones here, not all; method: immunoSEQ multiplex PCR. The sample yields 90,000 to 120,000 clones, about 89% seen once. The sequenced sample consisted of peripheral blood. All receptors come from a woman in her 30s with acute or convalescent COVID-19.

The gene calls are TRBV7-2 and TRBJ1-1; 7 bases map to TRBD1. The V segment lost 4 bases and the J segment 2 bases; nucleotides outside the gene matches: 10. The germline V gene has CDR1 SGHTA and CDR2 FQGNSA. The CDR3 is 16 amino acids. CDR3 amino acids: CASSSQGTVRNTEAFF. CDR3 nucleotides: TGTGCCAGCAGCTCCCAGGGGACAGTGCGTAACACTGAAGCTTTCTTT.

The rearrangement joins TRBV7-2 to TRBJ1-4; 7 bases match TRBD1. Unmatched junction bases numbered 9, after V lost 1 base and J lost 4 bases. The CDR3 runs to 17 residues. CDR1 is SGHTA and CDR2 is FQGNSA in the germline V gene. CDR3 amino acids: CASSLERGPQLNEKLFF. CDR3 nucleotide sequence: TGTGCCAGCAGCTTAGAAAGGGGGCCCCAGCTTAATGAAAAACTGTTTTTT.

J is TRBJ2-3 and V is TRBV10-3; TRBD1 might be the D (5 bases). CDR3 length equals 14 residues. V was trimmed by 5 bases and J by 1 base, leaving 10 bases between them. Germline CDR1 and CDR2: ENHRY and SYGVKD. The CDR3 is CAISSLQGTDTQYF. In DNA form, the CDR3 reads TGTGCCATCAGTTCCTTACAGGGCACAGATACGCAGTATTTT.

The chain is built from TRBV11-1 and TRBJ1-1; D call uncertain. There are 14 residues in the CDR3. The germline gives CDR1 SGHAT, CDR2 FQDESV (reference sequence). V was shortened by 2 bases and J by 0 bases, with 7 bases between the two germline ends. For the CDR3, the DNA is TGTGCCAGCAGCTTACAGAACATGAACACTGAAGCTTTCTTT. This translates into CASSLQNMNTEAFF.

CDR3 nucleotide sequence: TGTGCCAGCAGTAGGAGGCTAACGACCGTCTACGAGCAGTACTTC. Translated, it gives CASSRRLTTVYEQYF. The chain uses TRBV28 and TRBJ2-7; D may be TRBD2 (5 bases). Germline V lookup: CDR1 MDHEN, CDR2 SYDVKM. The V end lost 5 bases, the J end lost 3 bases, and 17 bases lay between the germline ends. This CDR3 has 15 residues. Using reference TRBV28 and TRBJ2-7 for the parts outside the CDR3, the full variable domain is DVKVTQSSRYLVKRTGEKVFLECVQDMDHENMFWYRQDPGLGLRLIYFSYDVKMKEKGDIPEGYSVSREKKERFSLILESASTNQTSMYLCASSRRLTTVYEQYFGPGTRLTVT.

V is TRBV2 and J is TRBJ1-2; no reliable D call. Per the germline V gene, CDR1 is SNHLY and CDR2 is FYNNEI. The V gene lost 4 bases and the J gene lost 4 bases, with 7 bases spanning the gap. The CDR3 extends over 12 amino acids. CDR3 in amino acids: CASSAGTYGYTF. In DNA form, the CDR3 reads TGTGCCAGCAGTGCAGGTACCTATGGCTACACCTTC. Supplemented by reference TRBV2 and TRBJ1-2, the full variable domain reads EPEVTQTPSHQVTQMGQEVILRCVPISNHLYFYWYRQILGQKVEFLVSFYNNEISEKSEIFDDQFSVERPDGSNFTLKIRSTKLEDSAMYFCASSAGTYGYTFGSGTRLTVV.

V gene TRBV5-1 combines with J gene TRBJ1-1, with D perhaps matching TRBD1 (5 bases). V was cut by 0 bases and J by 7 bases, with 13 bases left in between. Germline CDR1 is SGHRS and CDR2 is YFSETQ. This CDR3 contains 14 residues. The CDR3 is CASSLVTLGGEAFF. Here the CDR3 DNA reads TGCGCCAGCAGCTTGGTGACACTCGGGGGTGAAGCTTTCTTT. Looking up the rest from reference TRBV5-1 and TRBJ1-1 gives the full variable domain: KAGVTQTPRYLIKTRGQQVTLSCSPISGHRSVSWYQQTPGQGLQFLFEYFSETQRNKGNFPGRFSGRQFSNSRSEMNVSTLELGDSALYLCASSLVTLGGEAFFGQGTRLTVV.

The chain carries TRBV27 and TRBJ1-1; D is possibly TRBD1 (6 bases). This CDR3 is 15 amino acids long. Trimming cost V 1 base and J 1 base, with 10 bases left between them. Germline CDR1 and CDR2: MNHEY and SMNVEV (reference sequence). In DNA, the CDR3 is TGTGCCAGCAGTTTATGGGACAAACGGAACACTGAAGCTTTCTTT. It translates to CASSLWDKRNTEAFF.

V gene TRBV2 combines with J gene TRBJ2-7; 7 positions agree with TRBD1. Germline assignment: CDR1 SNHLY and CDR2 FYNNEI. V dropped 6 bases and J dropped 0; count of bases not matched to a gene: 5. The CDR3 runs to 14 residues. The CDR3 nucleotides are TGTGCCAGCAGCGCCCGGGACAGCTCCTACGAGCAGTACTTC. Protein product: CASSARDSSYEQYF.

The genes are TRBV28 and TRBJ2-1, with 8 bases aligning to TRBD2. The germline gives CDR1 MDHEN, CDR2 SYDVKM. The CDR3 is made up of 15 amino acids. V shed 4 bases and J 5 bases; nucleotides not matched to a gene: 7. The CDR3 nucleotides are TGTGCCAGCAGTTCCGGGACTAGAGGCGACAATGAGCAGTTCTTC. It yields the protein CASSSGTRGDNEQFF.

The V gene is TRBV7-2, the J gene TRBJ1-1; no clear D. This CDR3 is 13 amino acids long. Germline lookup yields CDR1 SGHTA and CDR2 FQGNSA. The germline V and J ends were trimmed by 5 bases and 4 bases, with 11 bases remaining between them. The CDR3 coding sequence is TGTGCCAGCAGCCGAGGCAGAACCACTGAAGCTTTCTTT. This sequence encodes CASSRGRTTEAFF.

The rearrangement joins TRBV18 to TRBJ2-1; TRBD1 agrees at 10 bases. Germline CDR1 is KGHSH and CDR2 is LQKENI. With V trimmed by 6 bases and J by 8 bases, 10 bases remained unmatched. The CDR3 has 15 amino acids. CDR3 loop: CASSAGTGDGDEQFF. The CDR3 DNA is TGTGCCAGCTCTGCCGGGACAGGGGACGGAGATGAGCAGTTCTTC.

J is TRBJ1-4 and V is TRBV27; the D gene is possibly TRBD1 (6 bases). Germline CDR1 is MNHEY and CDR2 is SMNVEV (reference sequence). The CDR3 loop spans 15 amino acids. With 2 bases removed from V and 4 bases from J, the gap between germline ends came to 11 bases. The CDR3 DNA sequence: TGTGCCAGCAGTTTAGGACAGCTGGGTAATGAAAAACTGTTTTTT. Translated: CASSLGQLGNEKLFF.

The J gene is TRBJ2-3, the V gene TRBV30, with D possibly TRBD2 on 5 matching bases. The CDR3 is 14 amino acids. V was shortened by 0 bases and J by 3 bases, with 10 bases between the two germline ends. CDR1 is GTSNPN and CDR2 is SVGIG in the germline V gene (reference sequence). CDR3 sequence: CAWSVRSGTDTQYF. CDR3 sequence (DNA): TGTGCCTGGAGTGTAAGGTCGGGAACAGATACGCAGTATTTT.

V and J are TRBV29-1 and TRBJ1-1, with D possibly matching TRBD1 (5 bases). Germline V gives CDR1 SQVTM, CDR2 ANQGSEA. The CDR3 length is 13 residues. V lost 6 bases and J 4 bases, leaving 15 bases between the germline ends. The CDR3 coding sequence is TGCAGCGTCGCCTGGAGGGGAGGCACTGAAGCTTTCTTT. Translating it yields CSVAWRGGTEAFF.